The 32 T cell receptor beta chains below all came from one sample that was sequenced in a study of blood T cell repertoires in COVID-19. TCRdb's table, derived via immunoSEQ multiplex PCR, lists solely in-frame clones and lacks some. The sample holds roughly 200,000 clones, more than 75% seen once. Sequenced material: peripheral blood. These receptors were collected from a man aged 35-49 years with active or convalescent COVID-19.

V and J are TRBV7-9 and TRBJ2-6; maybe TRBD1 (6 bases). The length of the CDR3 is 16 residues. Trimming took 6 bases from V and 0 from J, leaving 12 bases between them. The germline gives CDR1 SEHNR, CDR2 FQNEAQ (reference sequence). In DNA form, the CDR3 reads TGTGCCAGCAGATTTGGACAGAGCTCTGGGGCCAACGTCCTGACTTTC. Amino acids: CASRFGQSSGANVLTF.

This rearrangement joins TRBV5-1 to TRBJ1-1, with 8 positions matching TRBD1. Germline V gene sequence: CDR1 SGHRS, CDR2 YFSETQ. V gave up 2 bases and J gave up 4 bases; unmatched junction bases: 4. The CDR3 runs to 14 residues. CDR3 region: CASSFTGGFTEAFF. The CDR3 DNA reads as TGCGCCAGCAGCTTTACAGGGGGGTTCACTGAAGCTTTCTTT.

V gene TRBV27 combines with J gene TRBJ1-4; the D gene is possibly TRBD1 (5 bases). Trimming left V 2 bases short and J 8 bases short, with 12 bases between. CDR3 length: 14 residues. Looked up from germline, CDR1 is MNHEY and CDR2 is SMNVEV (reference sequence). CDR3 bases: TGTGCCAGCAGTTTAGAGGGGCGGGGGGAAAAACTGTTTTTT. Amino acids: CASSLEGRGEKLFF.

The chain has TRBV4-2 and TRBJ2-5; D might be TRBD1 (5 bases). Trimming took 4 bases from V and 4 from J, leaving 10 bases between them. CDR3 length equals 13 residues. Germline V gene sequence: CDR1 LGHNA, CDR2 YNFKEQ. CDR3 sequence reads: CASSLGAPETQYF. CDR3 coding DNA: TGTGCCAGCAGCCTTGGGGCCCCAGAGACCCAGTACTTC.

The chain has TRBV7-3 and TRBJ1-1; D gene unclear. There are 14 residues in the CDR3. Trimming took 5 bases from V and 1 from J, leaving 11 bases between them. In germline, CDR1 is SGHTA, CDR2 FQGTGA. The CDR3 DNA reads TGTGCCAGCAGCCGCGATCCAGGGAACACTGAAGCTTTCTTT. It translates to CASSRDPGNTEAFF.

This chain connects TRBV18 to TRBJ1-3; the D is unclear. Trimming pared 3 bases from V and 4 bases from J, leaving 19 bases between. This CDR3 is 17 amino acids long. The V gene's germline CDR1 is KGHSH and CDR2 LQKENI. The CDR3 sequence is CASSPSPGRAGGNTIYF. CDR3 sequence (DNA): TGTGCCAGCTCACCTTCCCCGGGGAGGGCAGGCGGAAACACCATATATTTT.

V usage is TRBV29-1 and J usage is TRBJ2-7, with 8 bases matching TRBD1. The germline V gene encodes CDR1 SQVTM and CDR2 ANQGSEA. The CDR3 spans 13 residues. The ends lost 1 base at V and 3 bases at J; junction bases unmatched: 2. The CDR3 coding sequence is TGCAGCGTTGAAGGGACAGGGTACTACGAGCAGTACTTC. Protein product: CSVEGTGYYEQYF.

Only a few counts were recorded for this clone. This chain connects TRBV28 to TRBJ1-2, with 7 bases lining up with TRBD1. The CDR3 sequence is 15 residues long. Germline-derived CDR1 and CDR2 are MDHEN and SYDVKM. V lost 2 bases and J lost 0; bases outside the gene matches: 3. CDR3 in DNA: TGTGCCAGCAGTTTAGGGGGGACAGCTAACTATGGCTACACCTTC. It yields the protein CASSLGGTANYGYTF.

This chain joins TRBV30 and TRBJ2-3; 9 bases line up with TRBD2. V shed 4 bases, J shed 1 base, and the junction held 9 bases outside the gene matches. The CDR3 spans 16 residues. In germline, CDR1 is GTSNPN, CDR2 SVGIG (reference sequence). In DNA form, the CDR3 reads TGTGCCTGGACAGCTACTAGCGGGCCGGGCACAGATACGCAGTATTTT. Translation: CAWTATSGPGTDTQYF.

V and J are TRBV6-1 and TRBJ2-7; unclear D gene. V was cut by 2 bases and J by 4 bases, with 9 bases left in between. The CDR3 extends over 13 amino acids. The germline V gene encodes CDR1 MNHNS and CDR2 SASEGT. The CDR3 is CASSENSPYEQYF. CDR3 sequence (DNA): TGTGCCAGCAGTGAAAACTCGCCTTACGAGCAGTACTTC.

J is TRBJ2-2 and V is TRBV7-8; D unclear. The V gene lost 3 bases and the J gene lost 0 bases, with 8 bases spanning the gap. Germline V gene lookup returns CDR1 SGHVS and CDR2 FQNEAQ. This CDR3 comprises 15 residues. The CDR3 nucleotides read TGTGCCAGCAGCTTCACAGTAACGAACACCGGGGAGCTGTTTTTT. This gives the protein CASSFTVTNTGELFF.

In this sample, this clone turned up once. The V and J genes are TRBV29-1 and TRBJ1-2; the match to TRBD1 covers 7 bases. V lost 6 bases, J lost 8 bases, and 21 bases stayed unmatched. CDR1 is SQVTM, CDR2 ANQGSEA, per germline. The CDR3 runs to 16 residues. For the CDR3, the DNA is TGCAGCGTCGTGGGACAGTCCGGCCGTTTGTCTGGGGGCTACACCTTC. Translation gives CSVVGQSGRLSGGYTF. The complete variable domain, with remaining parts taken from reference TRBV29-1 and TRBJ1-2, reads SAVISQKPSRDICQRGTSLTIQCQVDSQVTMMFWYRQQPGQSLTLIATANQGSEATYESGFVIDKFPISRPNLTFSTLTVSNMSPEDSSIYLCSVVGQSGRLSGGYTFGSGTRLTVV.

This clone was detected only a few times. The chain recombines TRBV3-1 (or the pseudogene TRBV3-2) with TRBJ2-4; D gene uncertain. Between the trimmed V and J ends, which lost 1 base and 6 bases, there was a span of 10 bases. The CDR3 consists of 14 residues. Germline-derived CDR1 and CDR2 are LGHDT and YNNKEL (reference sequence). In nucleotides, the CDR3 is TGTGCCAGCAGCCAAGTGAGTGGTGGAAACATTCAGTACTTC. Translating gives CASSQVSGGNIQYF.

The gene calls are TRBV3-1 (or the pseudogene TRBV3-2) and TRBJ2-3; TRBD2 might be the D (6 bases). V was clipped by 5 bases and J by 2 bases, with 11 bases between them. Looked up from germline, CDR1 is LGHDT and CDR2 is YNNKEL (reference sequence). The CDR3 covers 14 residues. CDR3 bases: TGTGCCAGCAGCGTGGAGGGACCCACAGATACGCAGTATTTT. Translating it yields CASSVEGPTDTQYF.

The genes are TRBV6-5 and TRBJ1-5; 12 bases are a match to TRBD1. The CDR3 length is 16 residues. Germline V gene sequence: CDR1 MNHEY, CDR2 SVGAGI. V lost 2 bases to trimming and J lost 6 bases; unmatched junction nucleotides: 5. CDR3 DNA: TGTGCCAGCAGTTACAGCGGGACAGGGGGCAGTCAGCCCCAGCATTTT. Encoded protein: CASSYSGTGGSQPQHF.

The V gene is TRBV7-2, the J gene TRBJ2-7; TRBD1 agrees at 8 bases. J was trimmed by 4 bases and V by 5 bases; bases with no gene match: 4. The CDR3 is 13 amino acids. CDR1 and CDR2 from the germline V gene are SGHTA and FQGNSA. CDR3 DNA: TGTGCCAGCAGCAGGACAGGGTCTTACGAGCAGTACTTC. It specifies CASSRTGSYEQYF. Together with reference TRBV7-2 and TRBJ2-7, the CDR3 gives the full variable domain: GAGVSQSPSNKVTEKGKDVELRCDPISGHTALYWYRQSLGQGLEFLIYFQGNSAPDKSGLPSDRFSAERTGGSVSTLTIQRTQQEDSAVYLCASSRTGSYEQYFGPGTRLTVT.

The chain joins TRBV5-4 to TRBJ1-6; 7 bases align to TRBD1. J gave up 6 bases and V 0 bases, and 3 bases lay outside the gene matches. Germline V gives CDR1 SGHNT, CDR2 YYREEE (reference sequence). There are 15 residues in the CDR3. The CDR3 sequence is CASSLAGGLNSPLHF. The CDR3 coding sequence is TGTGCCAGCAGCTTGGCAGGGGGTCTTAATTCACCCCTCCACTTT. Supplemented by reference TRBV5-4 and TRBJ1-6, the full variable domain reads ETGVTQSPTHLIKTRGQQVTLRCSSQSGHNTVSWYQQALGQGPQFIFQYYREEENGRGNFPPRFSGLQFPNYSSELNVNALELDDSALYLCASSLAGGLNSPLHFGNGTRLTVT.

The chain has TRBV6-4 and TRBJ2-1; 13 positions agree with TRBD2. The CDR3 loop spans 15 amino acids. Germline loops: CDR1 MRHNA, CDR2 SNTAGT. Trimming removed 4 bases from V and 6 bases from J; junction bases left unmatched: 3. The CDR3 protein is CASSATSGGVNEQFF. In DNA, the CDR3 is TGTGCCAGCAGTGCTACTAGCGGGGGGGTCAATGAGCAGTTCTTC.

The CDR3 DNA reads TGCGCCAGCAGCCAAGGCCCGGGACAGGGGGCAAATAGCAATCAGCCCCAGCATTTT. Its protein product is CASSQGPGQGANSNQPQHF. V is TRBV4-1 and J is TRBJ1-5, with 12 bases identical to TRBD1. The V and J ends lost 1 base and 0 bases, in that order; junction bases with no gene match: 7. The CDR3 is 19 residues long. The germline gives CDR1 MGHRA, CDR2 YSYEKL.

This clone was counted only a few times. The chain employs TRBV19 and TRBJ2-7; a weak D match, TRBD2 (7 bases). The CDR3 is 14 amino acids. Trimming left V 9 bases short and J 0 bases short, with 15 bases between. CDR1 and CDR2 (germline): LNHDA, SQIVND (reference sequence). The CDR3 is CASRRGLHSYEQYF. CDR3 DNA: TGTGCCAGCAGGCGGGGGCTTCACTCCTACGAGCAGTACTTC. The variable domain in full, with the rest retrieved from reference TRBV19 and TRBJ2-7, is DGGITQSPKYLFRKEGQNVTLSCEQNLNHDAMYWYRQDPGQGLRLIYYSQIVNDFQKGDIAEGYSVSREKKESFPLTVTSAQKNPTAFYLCASRRGLHSYEQYFGPGTRLTVT.

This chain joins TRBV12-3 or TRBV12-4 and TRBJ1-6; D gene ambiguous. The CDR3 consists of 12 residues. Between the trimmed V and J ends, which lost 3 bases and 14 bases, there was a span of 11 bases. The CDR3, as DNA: TGTGCCAGCAGTTTTTCGGGAATGGCCCTCCACTTT. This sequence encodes CASSFSGMALHF.

The chain's CDR3 is CASKFTGGVGEKLFF. CDR3 sequence (DNA): TGTGCCAGTAAATTTACAGGGGGCGTTGGTGAAAAACTGTTTTTT. The chain uses TRBV19 and TRBJ1-4, with 9 bases identical to TRBD1. The CDR3 spans 15 residues. The V gene's germline CDR1 is LNHDA and CDR2 SQIVND (reference sequence). The trim removed 7 bases at V and 7 bases at J, leaving 10 bases unmatched.

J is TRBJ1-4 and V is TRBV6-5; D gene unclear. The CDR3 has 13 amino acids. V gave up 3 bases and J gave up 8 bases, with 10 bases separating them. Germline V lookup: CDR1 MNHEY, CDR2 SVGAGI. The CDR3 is CASSYSPGEKLFF. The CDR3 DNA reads TGTGCCAGCAGTTATTCCCCGGGGGAAAAACTGTTTTTT.

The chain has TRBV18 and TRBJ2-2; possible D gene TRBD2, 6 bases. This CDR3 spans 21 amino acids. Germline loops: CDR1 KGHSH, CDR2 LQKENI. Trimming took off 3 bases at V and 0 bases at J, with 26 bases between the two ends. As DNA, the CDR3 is TGTGCCAGCTCACCCGAGGACTACGGGATTAAGAATGTCGCGAACACCGGGGAGCTGTTTTTT. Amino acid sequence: CASSPEDYGIKNVANTGELFF.

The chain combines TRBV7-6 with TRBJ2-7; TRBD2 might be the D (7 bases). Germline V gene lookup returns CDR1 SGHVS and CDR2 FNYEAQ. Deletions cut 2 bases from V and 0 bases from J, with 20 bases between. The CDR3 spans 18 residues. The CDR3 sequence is CASSLNGGTPKNSYEQYF. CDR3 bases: TGTGCCAGCAGCTTAAACGGGGGGACACCGAAAAACTCCTACGAGCAGTACTTC.

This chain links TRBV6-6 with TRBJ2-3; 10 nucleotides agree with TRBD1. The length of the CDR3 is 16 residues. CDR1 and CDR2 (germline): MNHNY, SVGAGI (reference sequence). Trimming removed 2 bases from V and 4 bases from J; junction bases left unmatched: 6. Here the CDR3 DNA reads TGTGCCAGCAGTTACCCCGGGACAGGGGATTCAGATACGCAGTATTTT. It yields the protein CASSYPGTGDSDTQYF.

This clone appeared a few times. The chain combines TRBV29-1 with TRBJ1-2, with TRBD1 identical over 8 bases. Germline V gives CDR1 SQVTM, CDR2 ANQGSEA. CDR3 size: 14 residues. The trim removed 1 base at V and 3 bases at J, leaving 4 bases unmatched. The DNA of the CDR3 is TGCAGCGTTGAAGGGACAGGGCAACACTATGGCTACACCTTC. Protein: CSVEGTGQHYGYTF.

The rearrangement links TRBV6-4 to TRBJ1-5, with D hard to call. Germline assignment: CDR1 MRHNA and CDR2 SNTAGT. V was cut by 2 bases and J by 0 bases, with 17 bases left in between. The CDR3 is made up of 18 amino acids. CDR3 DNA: TGTGCCAGCAGTGACCCGCGGAAGCCACCAGATAGCAATCAGCCCCAGCATTTT. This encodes CASSDPRKPPDSNQPQHF.

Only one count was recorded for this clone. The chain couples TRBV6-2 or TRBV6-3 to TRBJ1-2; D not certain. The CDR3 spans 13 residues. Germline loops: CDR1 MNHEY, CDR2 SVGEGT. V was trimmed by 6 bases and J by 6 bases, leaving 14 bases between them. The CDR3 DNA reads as TGTGCCAGCAGCCTACAGTCGGGGAATGGCTACACCTTC. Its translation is CASSLQSGNGYTF.

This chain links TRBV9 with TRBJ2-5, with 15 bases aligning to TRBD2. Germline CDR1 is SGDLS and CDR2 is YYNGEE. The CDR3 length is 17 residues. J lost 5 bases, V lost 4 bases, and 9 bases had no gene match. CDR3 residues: CASSYGTSGGPGETQYF. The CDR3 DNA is TGTGCCAGCAGCTACGGGACTAGCGGGGGGCCGGGGGAGACCCAGTACTTC.

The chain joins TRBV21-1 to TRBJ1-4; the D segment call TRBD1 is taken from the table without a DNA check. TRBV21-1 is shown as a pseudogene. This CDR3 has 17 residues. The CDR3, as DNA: TGTGCCAGCAGCAAGAAAACCCCATGGACAGTAGATGAAAAACTGTTTTTT. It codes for CASSKKTPWTVDEKLFF.

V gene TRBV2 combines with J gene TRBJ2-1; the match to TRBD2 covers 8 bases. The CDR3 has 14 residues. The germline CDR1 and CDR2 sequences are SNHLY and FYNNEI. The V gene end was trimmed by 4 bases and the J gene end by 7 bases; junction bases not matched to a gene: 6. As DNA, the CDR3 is TGTGCCAGCAGTGTCGGGGGGGCCAATAATGAGCAGTTCTTC. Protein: CASSVGGANNEQFF. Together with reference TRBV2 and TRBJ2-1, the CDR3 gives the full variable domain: EPEVTQTPSHQVTQMGQEVILRCVPISNHLYFYWYRQILGQKVEFLVSFYNNEISEKSEIFDDQFSVERPDGSNFTLKIRSTKLEDSAMYFCASSVGGANNEQFFGPGTRLTVL.